This TCR beta chain was retrieved from a study of early T cells in non-severe SARS-CoV-2 infection. Across the study: Chains were unpaired, as sequencing was done on bulk RNA from unsorted whole blood.

Molecules of cDNA were individually given unique molecular identifiers that were attached to them. MiXCR, applied by TCRdb to the 5' RACE reads, yields one record per CDR3 protein. The sample holds more than 55,000 distinct CDR3 sequences, roughly 4.5% seen once. Germline V gene sequence: CDR1 LNHDA, CDR2 SQIVND (reference sequence). Trimming left V 4 bases short and J 1 base short, with 11 bases between. The CDR3 extends over 14 amino acids. Study-wide points: VDJdb matching skewed toward anti-spike CD8 responses, missing private and CD4 specificities.

Note on this clonotype: What it binds is not known.

The source was whole blood, collected at baseline. The chain links TRBV19 to TRBJ2-7; D uncertain. The source is an adult who was a healthcare worker with PCR-confirmed SARS-CoV-2 infection or an uninfected control (not recorded which). The donor label of this sample is uncertain. CDR3 protein: CASSKEGNSYEQYF. CDR3 in DNA: TGTGCCAGTAGTAAAGAAGGGAATTCCTACGAGCAGTACTTC.